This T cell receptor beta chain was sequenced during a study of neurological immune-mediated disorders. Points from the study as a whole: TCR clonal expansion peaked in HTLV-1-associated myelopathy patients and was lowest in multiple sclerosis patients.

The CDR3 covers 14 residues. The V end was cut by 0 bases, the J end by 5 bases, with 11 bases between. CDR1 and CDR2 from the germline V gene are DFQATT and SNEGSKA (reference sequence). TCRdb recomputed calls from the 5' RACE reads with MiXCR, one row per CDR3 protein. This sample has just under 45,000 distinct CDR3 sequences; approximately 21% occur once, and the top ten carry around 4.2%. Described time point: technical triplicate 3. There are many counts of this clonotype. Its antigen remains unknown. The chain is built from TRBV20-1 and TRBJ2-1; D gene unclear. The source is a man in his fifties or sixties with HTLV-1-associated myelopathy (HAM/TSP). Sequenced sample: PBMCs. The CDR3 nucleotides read TGCAGTGCTAGAGATCTAAGTGGTCACAATGAGCAGTTCTTC. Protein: CSARDLSGHNEQFF.